This T cell receptor (beta chain) was observed in a study of T cells in Graves' hyperthyroidism and ophthalmopathy. The study's findings and limits: Researchers found most expanded thyroid clonotypes above 0.001 in blood as well. From stable hyperthyroidism, ophthalmopathy was set apart by a 13 V-J model.

Germline loops: CDR1 DFQATT, CDR2 SNEGSKA (reference sequence). After removal of 0 bases from V and 1 base from J, the junction contained 6 bases not matched to a gene. The CDR3 has 17 residues. Researchers amplified the TCR beta CDR3 regions from RNA transcripts. The HTBI primer set was used in a first-round RT-PCR of the TCR CDR3. TCRdb re-analysed the multiplex PCR reads in MiXCR, keeping a single row per CDR3 protein. The sample lists about 640,000 distinct CDR3 sequences, under 25% occurring once. This clonotype was recorded a few times. Its antigen is not known. Exclusions: uncontrolled infection, other autoimmune disease, pregnancy, lactation.

The source of this sequence is a young man with Graves' ophthalmopathy. The V and J genes are TRBV20-1 and TRBJ2-2; 9 bases agree with TRBD1. Sequenced: blood. The CDR3 spells CSARDPGGQGNTGELFF. The CDR3 nucleotides are TGCAGTGCTAGAGACCCGGGGGGACAGGGGAACACCGGGGAGCTGTTTTTT.